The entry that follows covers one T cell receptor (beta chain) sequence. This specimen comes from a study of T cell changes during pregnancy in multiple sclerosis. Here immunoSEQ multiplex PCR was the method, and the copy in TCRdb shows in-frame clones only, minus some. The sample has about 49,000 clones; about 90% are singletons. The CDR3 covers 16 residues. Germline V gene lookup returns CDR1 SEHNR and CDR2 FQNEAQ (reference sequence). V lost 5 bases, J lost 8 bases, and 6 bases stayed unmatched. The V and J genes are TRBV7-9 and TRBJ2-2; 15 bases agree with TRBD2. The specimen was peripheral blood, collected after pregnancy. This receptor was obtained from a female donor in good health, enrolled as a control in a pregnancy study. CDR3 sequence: CASSLGLAGGTGELFF. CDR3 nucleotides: TGTGCCAGCAGCCTCGGACTAGCGGGGGGGACAGGGGAGCTGTTTTTT.